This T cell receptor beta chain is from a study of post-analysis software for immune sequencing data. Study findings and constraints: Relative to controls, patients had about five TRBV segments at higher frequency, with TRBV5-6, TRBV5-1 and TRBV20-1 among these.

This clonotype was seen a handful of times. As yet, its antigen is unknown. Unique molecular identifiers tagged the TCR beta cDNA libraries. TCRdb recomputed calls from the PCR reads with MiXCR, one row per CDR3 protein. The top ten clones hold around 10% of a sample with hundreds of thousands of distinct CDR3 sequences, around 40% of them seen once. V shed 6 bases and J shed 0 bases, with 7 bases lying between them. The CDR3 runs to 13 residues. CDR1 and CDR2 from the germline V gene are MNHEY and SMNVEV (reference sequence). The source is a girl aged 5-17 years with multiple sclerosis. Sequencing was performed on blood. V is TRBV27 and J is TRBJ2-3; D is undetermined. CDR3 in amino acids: CASSPLSTDTQYF. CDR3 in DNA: TGTGCCAGCAGCCCCCTGAGCACAGATACGCAGTATTTT.